A selection of T cell receptor beta chains follows, all from one sample in a study of blood T cell repertoires in COVID-19. The table came from immunoSEQ multiplex PCR; TCRdb's copy has only in-frame clones and leaves some out. The data contain about 300,000 clones, 85% to 90% of them singletons. Sequences were obtained from peripheral blood. The receptors derive from a woman aged 25 to 39 with COVID-19, enrolled during active disease. Both conserved end residues are part of each CDR3. The order of the fields is V gene, clone size, J gene, D gene, CDR3 DNA, CDR3 protein. A D gene is named only where the DNA matches it firmly. Some rows have no size entry. The others give once, few or many, or a class for an expanded clone.

v_gene: TRBV14
abundance: NA
j_gene: TRBJ1-1
d_gene: TRBD1
CDR3nt: TGTGCCAGCAGCCGGACAGGGGGCAGCGTCTCCGCTTTCTTT
CDR3aa: CASSRTGGSVSAFF

v_gene: TRBV15
abundance: once
j_gene: TRBJ2-5
d_gene: NA
CDR3nt: TGTGCCACCAGCAGAGGGAGGGGCGGGGAGACCCAGTACTTC
CDR3aa: CATSRGRGGETQYF

v_gene: TRBV7-2
abundance: once
j_gene: TRBJ2-1
d_gene: NA
CDR3nt: TGTGCCAGCAGCTCTCTACCGAGCAATGAGCAGTTCTTC
CDR3aa: CASSSLPSNEQFF

v_gene: TRBV19
abundance: once
j_gene: TRBJ1-2
d_gene: TRBD1
CDR3nt: TGTGCCAGTAGTATAGATTCCGGGACAGGGCCTTATGGCTACACCTTC
CDR3aa: CASSIDSGTGPYGYTF

v_gene: TRBV2
abundance: NA
j_gene: TRBJ1-5
d_gene: NA
CDR3nt: TGTGCCAGCAGGGGGACACCTAGCAATCAGCCCCAGCATTTT
CDR3aa: CASRGTPSNQPQHF

v_gene: TRBV15
abundance: many
j_gene: TRBJ1-1
d_gene: NA
CDR3nt: TGTGCCGTTCTCGGACAGAACACTGAAGCTTTCTTT
CDR3aa: CAVLGQNTEAFF

v_gene: TRBV9
abundance: NA
j_gene: TRBJ1-1
d_gene: NA
CDR3nt: TGTGCCAGCAGCCTAGGGAGTAGCACTGAAGCTTTCTTT
CDR3aa: CASSLGSSTEAFF

v_gene: TRBV6-5
abundance: once
j_gene: TRBJ2-5
d_gene: TRBD1
CDR3nt: TGTGCCAGCAGCGCCGGACAGGGGATGGGGGAGACCCAGTACTTC
CDR3aa: CASSAGQGMGETQYF

v_gene: TRBV28
abundance: NA
j_gene: TRBJ1-2
d_gene: NA
CDR3nt: TGTGCCAGCAGTTTAGCCGGGGACTATGGCTACACCTTC
CDR3aa: CASSLAGDYGYTF

v_gene: TRBV9
abundance: NA
j_gene: TRBJ2-1
d_gene: TRBD2
CDR3nt: TGTGCCAGCAGCGTAGAGTGGGGCCTAGCGGACAACAATGAGCAGTTCTTC
CDR3aa: CASSVEWGLADNNEQFF

v_gene: TRBV11-3
abundance: NA
j_gene: TRBJ2-1
d_gene: TRBD2
CDR3nt: TGTGCCAGCAGCCCCGGACTAGCCGTTAACAATGAGCAGTTCTTC
CDR3aa: CASSPGLAVNNEQFF

v_gene: TRBV11-2
abundance: once
j_gene: TRBJ1-2
d_gene: NA
CDR3nt: TGTGCCAGCAGCTTAGCTCGGGGGGGAATACAAAAGGGTAATGGCTACACCTTC
CDR3aa: CASSLARGGIQKGNGYTF

v_gene: TRBV29-1
abundance: NA
j_gene: TRBJ1-1
d_gene: NA
CDR3nt: TGCAGCGTTGTGGGGGGGCCGAACACTGAAGCTTTCTTT
CDR3aa: CSVVGGPNTEAFF

v_gene: TRBV3-1/TRBV3-2
abundance: NA
j_gene: TRBJ2-1
d_gene: NA
CDR3nt: TGTGCCAGCAGCCGGGACCCGTTGAGCGGGTCCTACAATGAGCAGTTCTTC
CDR3aa: CASSRDPLSGSYNEQFF

v_gene: TRBV30
abundance: NA
j_gene: TRBJ1-6
d_gene: NA
CDR3nt: TGTGCCTGGCTCCCCCTTGGCAGCTATAATTCACCCCTCCACTTT
CDR3aa: CAWLPLGSYNSPLHF

v_gene: TRBV6-6
abundance: NA
j_gene: TRBJ2-5
d_gene: TRBD2
CDR3nt: TGTGCCAGCAGTTACCGGGGGGTAGAGACCCAGTACTTC
CDR3aa: CASSYRGVETQYF

v_gene: TRBV20-1
abundance: NA
j_gene: TRBJ2-5
d_gene: NA
CDR3nt: TGCAGCGCTAGTAACTCCCCTGCCGGGACCCAGTACTTC
CDR3aa: CSASNSPAGTQYF

v_gene: TRBV19
abundance: NA
j_gene: TRBJ1-2
d_gene: NA
CDR3nt: TGTGCCAGTACTAACCGGGACATCCCGAGGAGTGGCTACACCTTC
CDR3aa: CASTNRDIPRSGYTF

v_gene: TRBV5-1
abundance: NA
j_gene: TRBJ2-5
d_gene: TRBD2
CDR3nt: TGCGCCAGCAGCTTGGCGGGGACTAGCGGGGGTATGGGCCAAGAGACCCAGTACTTC
CDR3aa: CASSLAGTSGGMGQETQYF

v_gene: TRBV7-2
abundance: NA
j_gene: TRBJ1-2
d_gene: NA
CDR3nt: TGTGCCAGCAGCAGAGGGGGTTTCTATGGCTACACCTTC
CDR3aa: CASSRGGFYGYTF

v_gene: TRBV19
abundance: NA
j_gene: TRBJ2-7
d_gene: TRBD1
CDR3nt: TGTGCCAGTAATTCTAGGGGGCAGTCCTACGAGCAGTACTTC
CDR3aa: CASNSRGQSYEQYF

v_gene: TRBV5-1
abundance: NA
j_gene: TRBJ2-1
d_gene: TRBD2
CDR3nt: TGCGCCAGCAGCTTAAACCTAGCGGGGGCGGTGGGGCAGTTCTTC
CDR3aa: CASSLNLAGAVGQFF

v_gene: TRBV30
abundance: NA
j_gene: TRBJ1-2
d_gene: NA
CDR3nt: TGTGCCTGGAGTGGGAGTGGCTACACCTTC
CDR3aa: CAWSGSGYTF

v_gene: TRBV11-3
abundance: once
j_gene: TRBJ2-3
d_gene: TRBD2
CDR3nt: TGTGCCAGCAGCTTCCGAAGCTTAGCGGGGGGGTTCGCAGATACGCAGTATTTT
CDR3aa: CASSFRSLAGGFADTQYF

v_gene: TRBV4-1
abundance: NA
j_gene: TRBJ2-5
d_gene: TRBD1
CDR3nt: TGCGCCAGCAGCCAAGATCAGGGGGCCAGAGAGACCCAGTACTTC
CDR3aa: CASSQDQGARETQYF

v_gene: TRBV4-2
abundance: NA
j_gene: TRBJ1-3
d_gene: NA
CDR3nt: TGTGCCAGCAGCCAAGAATACAGGAGCTCTGGAAACACCATATATTTT
CDR3aa: CASSQEYRSSGNTIYF

v_gene: TRBV6-5
abundance: NA
j_gene: TRBJ2-5
d_gene: NA
CDR3nt: TGTGCCAGCATCCCTTTTGGGCAGGGTACGGAGACCCAGTACTTC
CDR3aa: CASIPFGQGTETQYF

v_gene: TRBV3-1/TRBV3-2
abundance: NA
j_gene: TRBJ1-2
d_gene: TRBD1
CDR3nt: TGTGCCAGCAGCCAATCGACAGGGAAGGGTGGAGGCTACACCTTC
CDR3aa: CASSQSTGKGGGYTF

v_gene: TRBV3-1/TRBV3-2
abundance: NA
j_gene: TRBJ2-7
d_gene: TRBD1
CDR3nt: TGTGCCAGCAGCCATCCCTTTGGGGACAGGGGGCGAGAGCAGTACTTC
CDR3aa: CASSHPFGDRGREQYF

v_gene: TRBV7-8
abundance: NA
j_gene: TRBJ2-7
d_gene: NA
CDR3nt: TGTGCCAGCAGCTTAGGAGGAGGAATCTACGAGCAGTACTTC
CDR3aa: CASSLGGGIYEQYF